Included here is one T cell receptor (beta chain) sequence, with context. The target antigen is unknown. This CDR3 is 16 amino acids long. Trimming shortened V by 6 bases and J by 0 bases, and 15 bases separated the two germline ends. CDR1 and CDR2 from the germline V gene are ENHRY and SYGVKD. The investigators amplified TCR beta CDR3 regions from RNA transcripts. HTBI primers were used for first-round RT-PCR of the TCR CDR3. TCRdb fed the multiplex PCR reads into MiXCR, producing one record per CDR3 protein. This sample yields approximately 600,000 distinct CDR3 sequences, of which about a fifth are seen a single time; 30% to 40% belongs to the top ten. The data originate from a study of T cells in Graves' hyperthyroidism and ophthalmopathy. Across the study: Peripheral blood was acquired at first diagnosis, ahead of any therapy whatsoever.

Findings of the study overall: Most expanded thyroid clonotypes above 0.001 recurred in blood.

The study excluded patients with uncontrolled infection, other autoimmune disease, pregnancy or lactation. Diagnoses were made from clinical symptoms, serum measures (thyroxine and TRAb), thyroid ultrasound and orbital computed tomography. This sequence was found in a man aged 25 to 40 with Graves' ophthalmopathy. The sequenced sample consisted of blood. J is TRBJ2-1 and V is TRBV10-3, with D possibly matching TRBD2 (5 bases). The chain's CDR3 is CAISPPSGSSYNEQFF. In nucleotides, the CDR3 is TGTGCCATCAGCCCACCCTCGGGGAGCTCCTACAATGAGCAGTTCTTC.